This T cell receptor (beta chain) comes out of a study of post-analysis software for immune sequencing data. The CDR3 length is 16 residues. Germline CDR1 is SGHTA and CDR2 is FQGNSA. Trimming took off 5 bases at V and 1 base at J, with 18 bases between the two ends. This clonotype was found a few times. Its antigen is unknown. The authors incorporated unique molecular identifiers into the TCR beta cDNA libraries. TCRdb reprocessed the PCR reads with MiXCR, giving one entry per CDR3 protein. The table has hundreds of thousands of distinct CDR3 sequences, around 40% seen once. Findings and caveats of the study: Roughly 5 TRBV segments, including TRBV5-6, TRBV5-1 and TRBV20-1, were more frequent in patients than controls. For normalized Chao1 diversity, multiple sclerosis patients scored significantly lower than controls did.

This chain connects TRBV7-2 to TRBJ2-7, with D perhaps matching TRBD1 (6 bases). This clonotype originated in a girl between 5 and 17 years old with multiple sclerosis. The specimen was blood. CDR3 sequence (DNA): TGTGCCAGCAGCCCGGAAGCGGCAGACAGGTCCTACGAGCAGTACTTC. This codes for CASSPEAADRSYEQYF.